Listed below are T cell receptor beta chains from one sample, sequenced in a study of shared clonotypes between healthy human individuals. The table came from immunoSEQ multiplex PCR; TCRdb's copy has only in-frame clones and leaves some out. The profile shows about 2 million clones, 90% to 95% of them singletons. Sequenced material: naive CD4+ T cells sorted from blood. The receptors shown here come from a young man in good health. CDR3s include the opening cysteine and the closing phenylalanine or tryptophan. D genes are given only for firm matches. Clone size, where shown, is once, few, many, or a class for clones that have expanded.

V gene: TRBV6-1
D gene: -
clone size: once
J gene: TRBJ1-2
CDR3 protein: CASSAASGGFYGYTF
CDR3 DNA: TGTGCCAGCAGTGCGGCGAGTGGCGGATTCTATGGCTACACCTTC

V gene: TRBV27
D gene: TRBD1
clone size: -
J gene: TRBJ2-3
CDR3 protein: CASRGGRTGWLGSTDTQYF
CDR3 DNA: TGTGCCAGCAGAGGGGGCAGGACGGGGTGGTTAGGTAGCACAGATACGCAGTATTTT

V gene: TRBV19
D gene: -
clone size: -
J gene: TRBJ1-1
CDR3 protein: CASSIGPNTEAFF
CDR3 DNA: TGTGCCAGTAGTATTGGTCCGAACACTGAAGCTTTCTTT

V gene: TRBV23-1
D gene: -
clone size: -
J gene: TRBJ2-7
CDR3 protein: CASSQSYRDLNYEQYF
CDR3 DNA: TGCGCCAGCAGTCAATCGTACCGGGACTTAAACTACGAGCAGTACTTC

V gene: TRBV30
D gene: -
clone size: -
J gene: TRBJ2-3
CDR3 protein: CAWSVGPMIDTQYF
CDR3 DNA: TGTGCCTGGAGTGTAGGTCCGATGATAGATACGCAGTATTTT

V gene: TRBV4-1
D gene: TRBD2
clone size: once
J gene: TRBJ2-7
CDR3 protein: CASSQAASGGFSYEQYF
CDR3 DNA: TGCGCCAGCAGCCAAGCTGCTAGCGGGGGCTTCTCCTACGAGCAGTACTTC

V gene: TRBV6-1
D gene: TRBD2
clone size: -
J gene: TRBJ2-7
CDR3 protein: CASSVGLAGAQQYF
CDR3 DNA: TGTGCCAGCAGTGTCGGGCTAGCGGGGGCTCAGCAGTACTTC

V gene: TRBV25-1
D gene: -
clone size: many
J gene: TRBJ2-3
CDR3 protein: CASSTRSSTDTQYF
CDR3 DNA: TGTGCCAGCAGTACTCGTTCTAGCACAGATACGCAGTATTTT

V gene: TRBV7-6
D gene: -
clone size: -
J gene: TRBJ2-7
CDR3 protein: CASSSNAYEQYF
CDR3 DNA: TGTGCCAGCAGCTCCAACGCCTACGAGCAGTACTTC

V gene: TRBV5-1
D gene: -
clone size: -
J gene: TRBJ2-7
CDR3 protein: CASSLVGGSYEQYF
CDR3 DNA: TGCGCCAGCAGCTTGGTAGGGGGTTCCTACGAGCAGTACTTC

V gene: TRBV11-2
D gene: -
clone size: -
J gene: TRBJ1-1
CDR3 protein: CASSQGTNTEAFF
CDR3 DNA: TGTGCCAGCAGTCAGGGAACGAACACTGAAGCTTTCTTT

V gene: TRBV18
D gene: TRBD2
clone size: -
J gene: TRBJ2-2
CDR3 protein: CASSPASGLSGELFF
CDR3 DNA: TGTGCCAGCTCACCGGCTAGCGGGCTCTCCGGGGAGCTGTTTTTT

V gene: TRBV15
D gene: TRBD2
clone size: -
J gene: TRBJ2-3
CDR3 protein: CATSRRGLAGVSTDTQYF
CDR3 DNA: TGTGCCACCAGCCGAAGGGGACTAGCGGGAGTAAGCACAGATACGCAGTATTTT

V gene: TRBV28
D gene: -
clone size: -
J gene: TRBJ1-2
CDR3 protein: CASSSSGGRDYGYTF
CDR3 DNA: TGTGCCAGCAGCTCGTCTGGGGGGCGCGATTATGGCTACACCTTC

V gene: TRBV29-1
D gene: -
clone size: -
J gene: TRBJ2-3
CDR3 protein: CSVASTSTDTQYF
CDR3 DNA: TGCAGCGTGGCTAGCACTAGCACAGATACGCAGTATTTT

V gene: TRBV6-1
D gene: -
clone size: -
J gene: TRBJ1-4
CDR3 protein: CASSEALLGSNEKLFF
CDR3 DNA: TGTGCCAGCAGTGAAGCGCTTCTAGGGTCTAATGAAAAACTGTTTTTT

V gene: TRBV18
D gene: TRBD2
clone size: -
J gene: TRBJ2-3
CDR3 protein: CASSPRGAGLIF
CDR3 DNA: TGTGCCAGCTCCCCAAGGGGAGCGGGGCTCATTTTT

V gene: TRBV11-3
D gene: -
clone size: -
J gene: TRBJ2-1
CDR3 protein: CASSSTSGGADNEQFF
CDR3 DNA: TGTGCCAGCAGCTCTACTTCCGGGGGCGCGGACAATGAGCAGTTCTTC

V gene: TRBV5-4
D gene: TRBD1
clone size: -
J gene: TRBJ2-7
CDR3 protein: CASSSLSSTGAYEQYF
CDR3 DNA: TGTGCCAGCAGCTCGCTATCATCGACAGGGGCCTACGAGCAGTACTTC

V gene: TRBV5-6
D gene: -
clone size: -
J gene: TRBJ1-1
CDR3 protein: CASSHNRAGMNTEAFF
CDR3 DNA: TGTGCCAGCAGCCATAACAGGGCTGGGATGAACACTGAAGCTTTCTTT

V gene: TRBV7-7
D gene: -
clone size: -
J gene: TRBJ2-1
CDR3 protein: CASSPTGRSSYNEQFF
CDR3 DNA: TGTGCTAGCAGCCCCACGGGGAGGAGCTCCTACAATGAGCAGTTCTTC

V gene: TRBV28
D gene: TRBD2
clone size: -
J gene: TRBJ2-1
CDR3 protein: CASSWTSLGRNEQFF
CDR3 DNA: TGTGCCAGCAGTTGGACTAGCCTGGGGAGGAATGAGCAGTTCTTC

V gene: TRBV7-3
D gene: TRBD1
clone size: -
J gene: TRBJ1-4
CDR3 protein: CASSSTGGKNEKLFF
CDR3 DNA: TGTGCCAGCAGCTCGACAGGGGGGAAGAACGAAAAACTGTTTTTT

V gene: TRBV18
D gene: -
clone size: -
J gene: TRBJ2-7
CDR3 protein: CASSPSPTGNEQYF
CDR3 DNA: TGTGCCAGCTCACCCTCGCCCACAGGGAACGAGCAGTACTTC

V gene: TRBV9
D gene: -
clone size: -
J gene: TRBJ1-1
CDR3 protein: CASSVDITDHDNTEAFF
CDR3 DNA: TGTGCCAGCAGCGTAGATATAACGGATCATGACAACACTGAAGCTTTCTTT

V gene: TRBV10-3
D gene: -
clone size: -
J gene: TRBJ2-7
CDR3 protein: CAIRSSYEQYF
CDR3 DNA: TGTGCCATCAGGAGCTCCTACGAGCAGTACTTC

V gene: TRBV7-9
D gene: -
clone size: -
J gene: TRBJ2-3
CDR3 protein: CASSLIDRRGF
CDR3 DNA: TGTGCCAGCAGCTTAATAGATCGGAGGGGTTTT

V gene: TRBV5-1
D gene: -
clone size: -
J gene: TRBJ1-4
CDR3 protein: CASRGGLTNEKLFF
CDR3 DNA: TGCGCCAGCAGAGGGGGGCTCACTAATGAAAAACTGTTTTTT

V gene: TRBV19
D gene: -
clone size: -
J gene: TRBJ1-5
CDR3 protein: CASSGEQSNQPQHF
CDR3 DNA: TGTGCCAGTAGTGGCGAACAAAGCAATCAGCCCCAGCATTTT

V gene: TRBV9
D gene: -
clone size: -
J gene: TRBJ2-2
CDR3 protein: CASSPGVVTGELFF
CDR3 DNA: TGTGCCAGCAGCCCGGGGGTGGTCACCGGGGAGCTGTTTTTT

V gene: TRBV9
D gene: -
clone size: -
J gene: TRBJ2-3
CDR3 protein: CASSSPVLQGGSTDTQYF
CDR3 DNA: TGTGCCAGCAGTTCACCCGTCCTCCAGGGCGGGAGCACAGATACGCAGTATTTT

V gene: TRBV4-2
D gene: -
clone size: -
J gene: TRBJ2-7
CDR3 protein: CASSQVSEDIYSYEQYF
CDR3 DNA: TGTGCCAGCAGCCAAGTTTCTGAGGACATTTACTCCTACGAGCAGTACTTC

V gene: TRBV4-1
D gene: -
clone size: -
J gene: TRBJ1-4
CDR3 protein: CASSQDSRRGELFF
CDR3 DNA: TGCGCCAGCAGCCAAGATAGTCGACGGGGAGAACTGTTTTTT

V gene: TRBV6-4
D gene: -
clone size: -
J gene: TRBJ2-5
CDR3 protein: CASSDSVSIQETQYF
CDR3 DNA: TGTGCCAGCAGTGACTCAGTGTCTATACAAGAGACCCAGTACTTC

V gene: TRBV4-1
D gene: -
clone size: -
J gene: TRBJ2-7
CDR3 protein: CASSQDVGGPYEQYF
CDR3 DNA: TGCGCCAGCAGCCAAGATGTTGGGGGCCCCTACGAGCAGTACTTC

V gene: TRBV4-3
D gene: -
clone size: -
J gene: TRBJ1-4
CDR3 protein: CAGSQEYATNEKLFF
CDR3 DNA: TGCGCCGGCAGCCAAGAATATGCAACTAATGAAAAACTGTTTTTT

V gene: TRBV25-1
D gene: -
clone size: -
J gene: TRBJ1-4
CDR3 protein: CATTLSGLGEKLFF
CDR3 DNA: TGTGCCACCACCCTGTCGGGGCTGGGGGAAAAACTGTTTTTT

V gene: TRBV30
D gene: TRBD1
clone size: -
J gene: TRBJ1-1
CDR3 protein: CAWISPNRGNTEAFF
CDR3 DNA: TGTGCCTGGATCAGTCCTAACAGGGGGAACACTGAAGCTTTCTTT

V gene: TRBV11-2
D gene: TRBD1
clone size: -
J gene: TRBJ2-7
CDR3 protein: CASSSTGVGEQYF
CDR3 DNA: TGTGCCAGCAGCTCGACAGGGGTGGGCGAGCAGTACTTC

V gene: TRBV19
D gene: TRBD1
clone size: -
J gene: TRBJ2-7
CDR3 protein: CASGQGYEQYF
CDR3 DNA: TGTGCCAGTGGACAGGGTTACGAGCAGTACTTC

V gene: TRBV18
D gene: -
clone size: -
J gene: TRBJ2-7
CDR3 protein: CASSPSSDPYEQYF
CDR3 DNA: TGTGCCAGCTCACCAAGCTCAGACCCCTACGAGCAGTACTTC

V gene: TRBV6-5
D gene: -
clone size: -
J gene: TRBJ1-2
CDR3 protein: CASSPTLGDGYTF
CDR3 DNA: TGTGCCAGCAGTCCCACATTGGGGGATGGCTACACCTTC

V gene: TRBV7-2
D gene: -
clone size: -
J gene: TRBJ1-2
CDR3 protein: CASSLSWPDGYTF
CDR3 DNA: TGTGCCAGCAGCCTAAGTTGGCCGGATGGCTACACCTTC

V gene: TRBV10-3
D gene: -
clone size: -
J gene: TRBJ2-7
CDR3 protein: CAISEWSGSIDEQYF
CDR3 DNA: TGTGCCATCAGTGAGTGGTCGGGATCGATCGACGAGCAGTACTTC

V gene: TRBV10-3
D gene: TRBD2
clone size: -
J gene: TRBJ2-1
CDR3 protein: CAIRGLAGMLGEQFF
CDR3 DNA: TGTGCCATCAGAGGACTAGCGGGAATGTTAGGTGAGCAGTTCTTC

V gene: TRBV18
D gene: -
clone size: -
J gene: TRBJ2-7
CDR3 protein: CASSAGNYEQYF
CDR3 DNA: TGTGCCAGCTCAGCCGGGAACTACGAGCAGTACTTC

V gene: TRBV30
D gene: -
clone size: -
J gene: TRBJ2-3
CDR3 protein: CAWKDLGDTQYF
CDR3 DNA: TGTGCCTGGAAGGACCTAGGAGATACGCAGTATTTT

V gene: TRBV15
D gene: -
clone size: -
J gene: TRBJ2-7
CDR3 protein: CATSRVGNYEQYF
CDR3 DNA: TGTGCCACCAGCAGAGTTGGGAATTACGAGCAGTACTTC

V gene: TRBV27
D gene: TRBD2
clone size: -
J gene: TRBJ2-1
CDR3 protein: CASSSWTSGRLGNEQFF
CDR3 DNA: TGTGCCAGCAGTTCCTGGACTAGCGGGAGGCTCGGCAATGAGCAGTTCTTC

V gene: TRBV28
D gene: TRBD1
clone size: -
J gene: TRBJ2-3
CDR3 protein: CASSLSQGAGDTQYF
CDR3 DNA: TGTGCCAGCAGTTTATCACAGGGGGCAGGGGATACGCAGTATTTT

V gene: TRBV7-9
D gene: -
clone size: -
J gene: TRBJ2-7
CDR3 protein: CASSQSGGRDYEQYF
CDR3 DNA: TGTGCCAGCAGCCAATCCGGGGGCAGGGACTACGAGCAGTACTTC

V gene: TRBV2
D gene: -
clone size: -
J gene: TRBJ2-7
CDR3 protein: CASSETYEQYF
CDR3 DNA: TGTGCCAGCAGTGAGACGTACGAGCAGTACTTC

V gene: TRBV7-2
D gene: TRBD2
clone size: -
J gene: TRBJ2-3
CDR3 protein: CASSSVSRGAGGGNTQYF
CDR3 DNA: TGTGCCAGCAGCTCGGTGTCCCGGGGAGCGGGAGGGGGCAATACGCAGTATTTT

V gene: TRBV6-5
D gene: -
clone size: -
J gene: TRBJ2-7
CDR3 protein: CASSAGPVYEQYF
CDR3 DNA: TGTGCCAGCAGCGCCGGACCGGTATACGAGCAGTACTTC